This T cell receptor beta chain was retrieved from a study of Ad26.COV2.S vaccination and SARS-CoV-2 variants. Study context: In the COV1001 trial, the donor was in the Ad26.COV2.S arm.

This clone was detected many times. The target antigen is unknown. Measured with immunoSEQ multiplex PCR; TCRdb has only the in-frame clones, and not every one. The sample records about half a million clones, 80% to 90% being singletons. Whole-study results and caveats: Analyses of TCR breadth and depth may have underestimated total T cell responses. Spike-specific CD8+ and CD4+ T cell responses reportedly showed substantial breadth after vaccination. While placebo recipients had lower spike-specific TCR breadth, vaccine recipients had more.

This CDR3 is 14 amino acids long. Deletions cut 2 bases from V and 3 bases from J, with 13 bases between. Germline V gene data show CDR1 as GTSNPN and CDR2 as SVGIG (reference sequence). Treatment reported: over 15 received Ad26.COV2.S at low or high dose, single or two shots; several received placebo; per-sample allocation not given. All samples were drawn on day 63, counting from the first vaccine or placebo injection. The receptor comes from a person aged 18-60 years who received the Ad26.COV2.S COVID-19 vaccine or a placebo. The specimen comprised peripheral blood, sampled in a trial of Ad26.COV2.S vaccine versus placebo. J is TRBJ1-1 and V is TRBV30; D uncertain. This CDR3 reads CAWSLSLEYTEAFF. In nucleotides, the CDR3 is TGTGCCTGGAGTCTCAGTCTTGAGTACACTGAAGCTTTCTTT.